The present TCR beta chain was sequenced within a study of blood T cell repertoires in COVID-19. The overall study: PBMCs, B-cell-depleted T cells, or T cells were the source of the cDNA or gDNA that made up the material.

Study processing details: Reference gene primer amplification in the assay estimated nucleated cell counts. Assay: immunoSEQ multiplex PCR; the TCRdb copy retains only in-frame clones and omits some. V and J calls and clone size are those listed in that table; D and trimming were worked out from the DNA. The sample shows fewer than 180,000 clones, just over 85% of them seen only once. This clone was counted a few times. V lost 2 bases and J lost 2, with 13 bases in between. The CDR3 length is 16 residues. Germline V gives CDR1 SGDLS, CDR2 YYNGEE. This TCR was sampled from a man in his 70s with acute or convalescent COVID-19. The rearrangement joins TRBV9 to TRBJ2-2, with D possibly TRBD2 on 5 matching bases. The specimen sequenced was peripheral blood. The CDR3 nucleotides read TGTGCCAGCAGCGTGAAGAGCGGAGTCAACACCGGGGAGCTGTTTTTT. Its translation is CASSVKSGVNTGELFF.